The 32 T cell receptor beta chains in this list originate from one sample, sequenced in a study of long-term antiretroviral therapy in people with HIV. Sequencing relied on immunoSEQ assay v3.0, run at survey level. Some clones are missing from TCRdb's copy, which holds only in-frame ones; the method was immunoSEQ multiplex PCR. The sample lists approximately 28,000 clones; roughly 80% were seen once. The sample here was unsorted PBMCs, taken 0.8 years before starting antiretroviral therapy. These receptors originate from a man between 18 and 29 years old with HIV.

This chain joins TRBV28 and TRBJ2-3; 13 nucleotides agree with TRBD2. Per germline, CDR1 MDHEN and CDR2 SYDVKM. V trimming: 3 bases; J trimming: 4 bases; junction bases outside the gene matches: 1. This CDR3 spans 15 amino acids. As DNA, the CDR3 is TGTGCCAGCAGTTTCGGGACTAGCGGGGCAGATACGCAGTATTTT. It encodes CASSFGTSGADTQYF.

The V gene is TRBV30, the J gene TRBJ1-2; D is ambiguous. The ends were cut back, 5 bases at V and 4 bases at J, with 20 bases in the middle. CDR1 and CDR2 (germline): GTSNPN, SVGIG (reference sequence). The CDR3 has 15 amino acids. CDR3 DNA: TGTGCCTGGTTTAACAGAGCCCCTCTTTTCTATGGCTACACCTTC. Translated: CAWFNRAPLFYGYTF.

The chain is built from TRBV27 and TRBJ2-3, with 8 bases matching TRBD1. The CDR3 runs to 15 residues. Germline-derived CDR1 and CDR2 are MNHEY and SMNVEV (reference sequence). Trimming at V came to 5 bases and at J to 0 bases, leaving 4 bases not matched to a gene. CDR3 bases: TGTGCCAGCAGTCGACAGGGGTCTAGCACAGATACGCAGTATTTT. This translates into CASSRQGSSTDTQYF.

The rearrangement links TRBV7-8 to TRBJ2-2; a weak D match, TRBD1 (6 bases). Trimming took 5 bases from V and 0 from J, leaving 7 bases between them. Germline lookup yields CDR1 SGHVS and CDR2 FQNEAQ. CDR3 length equals 14 residues. The CDR3 region has the DNA TGTGCCAGCAGCAGGGGGTCGAACACCGGGGAGCTGTTTTTT. Amino acids: CASSRGSNTGELFF. Looking up the rest from reference TRBV7-8 and TRBJ2-2 gives the full variable domain: GAGVSQSPRYKVAKRGQDVALRCDPISGHVSLFWYQQALGQGPEFLTYFQNEAQLDKSGLPSDRFFAERPEGSVSTLKIQRTQQEDSAVYLCASSRGSNTGELFFGEGSRLTVL.

The rearrangement links TRBV29-1 to TRBJ1-3; no clear D gene. Between the trimmed V and J ends, which lost 0 bases and 5 bases, there was a span of 5 bases. This CDR3 spans 12 amino acids. Germline CDR1 reads SQVTM; CDR2 reads ANQGSEA. CDR3 loop: CSVEDDRNTIYF. The CDR3 DNA follows: TGCAGCGTTGAAGATGATAGAAACACCATATATTTT.

J is TRBJ2-7 and V is TRBV6-6; D call uncertain. V was trimmed by 5 bases and J by 7 bases, leaving 12 bases between them. The germline gives CDR1 MNHNY, CDR2 SVGAGI (reference sequence). This CDR3 has 12 amino acids. The DNA of the CDR3 is TGTGCCAGCAGTCCCCAGGCTAGTGAGCAGTACTTC. Protein product: CASSPQASEQYF.

This clone occurred once. This CDR3 reads CASSPGRGGVGNQPQHF. DNA for the CDR3: TGTGCCAGTAGTCCGGGACGGGGAGGGGTGGGCAATCAGCCCCAGCATTTT. This chain joins TRBV19 and TRBJ1-5, with D possibly matching TRBD1 (5 bases). Looked up from germline, CDR1 is LNHDA and CDR2 is SQIVND (reference sequence). The ends were cut back, 5 bases at V and 2 bases at J, with 19 bases in the middle. The CDR3 covers 17 residues. Full variable domain (missing parts from reference TRBV19 and TRBJ1-5): DGGITQSPKYLFRKEGQNVTLSCEQNLNHDAMYWYRQDPGQGLRLIYYSQIVNDFQKGDIAEGYSVSREKKESFPLTVTSAQKNPTAFYLCASSPGRGGVGNQPQHFGDGTRLSIL.

About this clone: A junction end diverges from the germline sequence, so it may reflect a read error. The chain is built from TRBV11-2 and TRBJ1-1; D remains unclear. This CDR3 is built from 17 residues. CDR1 is SGHAT, CDR2 FQNNGV, per germline. The CDR3 here is CASSLGSSFQLNIEAFF. The DNA for the CDR3 is TGTGCCAGCAGCTTAGGGTCTTCGTTTCAGCTGAACATTGAAGCTTTCTTT.

The chain combines TRBV7-2 with TRBJ2-3, with 10 bases lining up with TRBD2. CDR3 length: 16 amino acids. In germline, CDR1 is SGHTA, CDR2 FQGNSA. Unmatched junction bases numbered 8, after V lost 5 bases and J lost 3 bases. Written as DNA, the CDR3 is TGTGCCAGCAGCAAGCGGGAGGGGGGGTTTACAGATACGCAGTATTTT. Translated: CASSKREGGFTDTQYF.

The gene calls are TRBV6-1 and TRBJ2-6; the D is unclear. The CDR3 consists of 15 residues. Deletions cut 3 bases from V and 0 bases from J, with 6 bases between. Germline values: CDR1 MNHNS, CDR2 SASEGT. CDR3 coding DNA: TGTGCCAGCAGTGATTTATACTCTGGGGCCAACGTCCTGACTTTC. Translated: CASSDLYSGANVLTF.

A single count supports this clone. The gene calls are TRBV7-8 and TRBJ2-7; D remains ambiguous. This CDR3 contains 14 residues. Trimming took 2 bases from V and 3 from J, leaving 11 bases between them. In germline, CDR1 is SGHVS, CDR2 FQNEAQ. The CDR3 bases are TGTGCCAGCAGCTTATCGACGCTCTTCTACGAGCAGTACTTC. This sequence encodes CASSLSTLFYEQYF. The full variable domain, rest sourced from reference TRBV7-8 and TRBJ2-7, is GAGVSQSPRYKVAKRGQDVALRCDPISGHVSLFWYQQALGQGPEFLTYFQNEAQLDKSGLPSDRFFAERPEGSVSTLKIQRTQQEDSAVYLCASSLSTLFYEQYFGPGTRLTVT.

The chain uses TRBV20-1 and TRBJ1-1; D remains ambiguous. Trimming cost V 7 bases and J 4 bases, with 10 bases left between them. The CDR3 has 11 residues. Germline CDR1 DFQATT, CDR2 SNEGSKA (reference sequence). The CDR3 DNA reads as TGCAGTGGATGGCTATCCACTGAAGCTTTCTTT. Translated: CSGWLSTEAFF.

The chain couples TRBV5-4 to TRBJ2-1, with 8 bases that match TRBD1. Germline lookup yields CDR1 SGHNT and CDR2 YYREEE (reference sequence). This CDR3 contains 12 residues. The junction had 8 bases not matched to a gene; V was cut back by 10 bases and J by 8 bases. CDR3 residues: CAGRTGWDEQFF. The CDR3 DNA sequence: TGTGCCGGACGGACAGGGTGGGATGAGCAGTTCTTC.

This clone was seen a single time. This chain joins TRBV7-2 and TRBJ2-7; 7 bases align to TRBD1. The CDR3 is made up of 14 amino acids. The trim removed 1 base at V and 4 bases at J, leaving 4 bases unmatched. The germline CDR1 and CDR2 sequences are SGHTA and FQGNSA. The CDR3: CASSLGRGRYEQYF. In DNA, the CDR3 is TGTGCCAGCAGCTTAGGCAGGGGGAGATACGAGCAGTACTTC.

This clone was counted once. V is TRBV5-4 and J is TRBJ2-3; the match to TRBD2 covers 9 bases. V gave up 1 base and J gave up 7 bases; unmatched junction bases: 10. The CDR3 is made up of 16 amino acids. In germline, CDR1 is SGHNT, CDR2 YYREEE (reference sequence). The CDR3 DNA reads TGTGCCAGCAGCTTGAACCCAACGACTAGCGGAAATACGCAGTATTTT. Its translation: CASSLNPTTSGNTQYF.

The rearrangement uses TRBV5-6 and TRBJ1-1, with D perhaps matching TRBD1 (5 bases). Germline V gene data show CDR1 as SGHDT and CDR2 as YYEEEE. The V and J ends lost 2 bases and 0 bases respectively, with 8 bases between them. The CDR3 has 14 amino acids. The CDR3 DNA sequence: TGTGCCAGCAGCTTTACGGGGGTGAACACTGAAGCTTTCTTT. Translated: CASSFTGVNTEAFF.

The chain has TRBV10-2 and TRBJ1-5, with D maybe TRBD1 (5 bases). The germline CDR1 and CDR2 sequences are WSHSY and SAAADI. CDR3 size: 15 residues. Trimming left V 0 bases short and J 0 bases short, with 6 bases between. Here the CDR3 DNA reads TGCGCCAGCAGTGAGTCCGACAGTAGCAATCAGCCCCAGCATTTT. It specifies CASSESDSSNQPQHF.

This chain connects TRBV10-2 to TRBJ1-2; D gene uncertain. V was shortened by 2 bases and J by 7 bases, with 11 bases between the two germline ends. This CDR3 region has 13 residues. In germline, CDR1 is WSHSY, CDR2 SAAADI. In DNA, the CDR3 is TGCGCCAGCAGTGAGGTGATAAGGTTTGGCTACACCTTC. As protein: CASSEVIRFGYTF.

The genes are TRBV9 and TRBJ2-7, with 9 nucleotides matching TRBD1. In germline, CDR1 is SGDLS, CDR2 YYNGEE. V dropped 2 bases and J dropped 6; count of bases not matched to a gene: 9. The CDR3 loop spans 15 amino acids. The CDR3 DNA sequence: TGTGCCAGCAGCGTGAGCGGGACAGGGCTGGCCGAGCAGTACTTC. It encodes CASSVSGTGLAEQYF.

The chain employs TRBV29-1 and TRBJ2-1; 7 positions match TRBD1. Germline CDR1 and CDR2: SQVTM and ANQGSEA. Trimming took 4 bases from V and 2 from J; bases not matched to a gene: 5. This CDR3 region has 14 residues. CDR3 sequence reads: CSVVLGQTYNEQFF. The CDR3 DNA is TGCAGCGTTGTATTGGGACAGACCTACAATGAGCAGTTCTTC.

Only a few counts were recorded for this clone. This rearrangement joins TRBV19 to TRBJ1-1; D possibly corresponds to TRBD1 (6 bases). The CDR3 contains 14 residues. Trimming removed 5 bases from V and 5 bases from J, with 15 bases in between. The germline V gene has CDR1 LNHDA and CDR2 SQIVND (reference sequence). CDR3 coding DNA: TGTGCCAGTAGTTTGCGGGGGCTCGGGACTGAAGCTTTCTTT. The encoded protein is CASSLRGLGTEAFF.

The chain links TRBV5-4 to TRBJ1-1; D not resolved. V was cut by 2 bases and J by 5 bases, with 13 bases left in between. Germline values: CDR1 SGHNT, CDR2 YYREEE (reference sequence). The CDR3 spans 14 residues. The chain's CDR3 is CASSFGWGETEAFF. The CDR3 nucleotides are TGTGCCAGCAGCTTTGGATGGGGTGAAACTGAAGCTTTCTTT. Using reference TRBV5-4 and TRBJ1-1 for the parts outside the CDR3, the full variable domain is ETGVTQSPTHLIKTRGQQVTLRCSSQSGHNTVSWYQQALGQGPQFIFQYYREEENGRGNFPPRFSGLQFPNYSSELNVNALELDDSALYLCASSFGWGETEAFFGQGTRLTVV.

This clone was seen only once. The sample contains more than one DNA sequence encoding this CDR3. The genes are TRBV30 and TRBJ1-5; no reliable D call. Between the trimmed V and J ends, which lost 5 bases and 1 base, there was a span of 9 bases. There are 13 residues in the CDR3. Looked up from germline, CDR1 is GTSNPN and CDR2 is SVGIG (reference sequence). CDR3 in amino acids: CAWSEQSNQPQHF. CDR3 nucleotides: TGTGCCTGGTCAGAGCAGAGCAATCAGCCCCAGCATTTT.

This chain uses TRBV27 with TRBJ2-2; 7 bases fit TRBD2. CDR3 length equals 14 residues. In germline, CDR1 is MNHEY, CDR2 SMNVEV (reference sequence). Trimming took 2 bases from V and 7 from J; bases not matched to a gene: 4. This CDR3 reads CASSLLLAVGELFF. In nucleotides, the CDR3 is TGTGCCAGCAGTTTACTTCTAGCGGTCGGGGAGCTGTTTTTT.

This rearrangement joins TRBV2 to TRBJ1-5, with 11 bases identical to TRBD1. Germline lookup yields CDR1 SNHLY and CDR2 FYNNEI. The CDR3 sequence is 16 residues long. J gave up 4 bases and V 6 bases, and 8 bases lay outside the gene matches. For the CDR3, the DNA is TGTGCCAGCAGCGCCGCAGGGACAGGGGGAAATCAGCCCCAGCATTTT. It yields the protein CASSAAGTGGNQPQHF. Full variable domain (remainder filled in from reference TRBV2 and TRBJ1-5): EPEVTQTPSHQVTQMGQEVILRCVPISNHLYFYWYRQILGQKVEFLVSFYNNEISEKSEIFDDQFSVERPDGSNFTLKIRSTKLEDSAMYFCASSAAGTGGNQPQHFGDGTRLSIL.

The table lists this clone with a count of one. The chain's CDR3 is CATSRETRAGELFF. CDR3 nucleotides: TGTGCCACCAGCAGAGAGACCCGAGCCGGGGAGCTGTTTTTT. V usage is TRBV15 and J usage is TRBJ2-2, with unresolved D. Germline loops: CDR1 LNHNV, CDR2 YYDKDF (reference sequence). The V and J ends lost 0 bases and 6 bases respectively, with 8 bases between them. The CDR3 spans 14 residues.

This clone has just one count. The chain uses TRBV7-9 and TRBJ2-5; tentative D call: TRBD1 (7 bases). Trimming left V 3 bases short and J 5 bases short, with 19 bases between. The germline CDR1 and CDR2 sequences are SEHNR and FQNEAQ (reference sequence). The CDR3 is made up of 16 amino acids. This chain's CDR3 is CASSLNARGVRETQYF. CDR3 nucleotide sequence: TGTGCCAGCAGCTTGAATGCCAGGGGGGTGCGGGAGACCCAGTACTTC.

V gene TRBV14 combines with J gene TRBJ1-4, with unresolved D. The V end was cut by 4 bases, the J end by 0 bases, with 9 bases between. Germline lookup yields CDR1 SGHDN and CDR2 FVKESK. The length of the CDR3 is 15 residues. The CDR3 protein is CASSREQSTNEKLFF. The CDR3 DNA is TGTGCCAGCAGCCGAGAACAGTCAACTAATGAAAAACTGTTTTTT.

This CDR3 is CASSHPQGEQFF. DNA of the CDR3: TGTGCCAGCAGCCATCCCCAGGGTGAGCAGTTCTTC. V and J are TRBV7-2 and TRBJ2-1, with D perhaps TRBD1 (5 bases). Trimming cost V 5 bases and J 9 bases, with 11 bases left between them. The CDR3 covers 12 residues. Looked up from germline, CDR1 is SGHTA and CDR2 is FQGNSA. The full variable domain, rest sourced from reference TRBV7-2 and TRBJ2-1, is GAGVSQSPSNKVTEKGKDVELRCDPISGHTALYWYRQSLGQGLEFLIYFQGNSAPDKSGLPSDRFSAERTGGSVSTLTIQRTQQEDSAVYLCASSHPQGEQFFGPGTRLTVL.

This clone was seen a single time. Other DNA sequences in this sample translate to the same CDR3. The chain has TRBV27 and TRBJ2-1, with D possibly being TRBD1 or TRBD2 (5 bases each). Germline-derived CDR1 and CDR2 are MNHEY and SMNVEV (reference sequence). This CDR3 region has 15 residues. V gave up 3 bases and J gave up 1 base, with 10 bases separating them. CDR3 in DNA: TGTGCCAGCAGTTTTGGGGCGGGTTCCTACAATGAGCAGTTCTTC. It is translated as CASSFGAGSYNEQFF.

The chain joins TRBV11-2 to TRBJ1-2; tentative D call: TRBD1 (5 bases). Germline CDR1 and CDR2: SGHAT and FQNNGV. This CDR3 is built from 12 residues. The V gene lost 1 base and the J gene lost 6 bases, with 6 bases spanning the gap. The CDR3 DNA reads TGTGCCAGCAGCTTAGGGGGCCATGGCTACACCTTC. This translates into CASSLGGHGYTF.

The rearrangement uses TRBV5-1 and TRBJ2-3, with a tentative D call TRBD2 (5 bases). V lost 1 base, J lost 6 bases, and 12 bases lay in between. Germline-derived CDR1 and CDR2 are SGHRS and YFSETQ. The CDR3 totals 14 residues. CDR3 amino acids: CASSLSGVLDTQYF. In DNA form, the CDR3 reads TGCGCCAGCAGCTTGTCCGGGGTCCTGGATACGCAGTATTTT.